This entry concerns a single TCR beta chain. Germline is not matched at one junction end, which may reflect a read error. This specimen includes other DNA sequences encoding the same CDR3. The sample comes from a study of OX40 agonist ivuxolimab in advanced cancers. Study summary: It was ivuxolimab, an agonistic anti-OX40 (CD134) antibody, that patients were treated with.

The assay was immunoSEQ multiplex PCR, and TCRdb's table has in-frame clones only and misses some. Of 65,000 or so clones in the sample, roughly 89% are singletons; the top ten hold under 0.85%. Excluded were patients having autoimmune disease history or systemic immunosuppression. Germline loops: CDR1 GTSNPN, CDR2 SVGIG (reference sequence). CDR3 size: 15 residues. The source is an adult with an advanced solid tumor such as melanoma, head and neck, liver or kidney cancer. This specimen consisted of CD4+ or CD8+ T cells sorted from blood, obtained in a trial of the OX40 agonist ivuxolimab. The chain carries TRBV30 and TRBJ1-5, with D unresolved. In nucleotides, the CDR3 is TGTGCCTGGAGTACGAGTAAGGGCGGCAATCAGCCCCAGCATTTC. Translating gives CAWSTSKGGNQPQHF.